The 20 T cell receptor beta chains reported below all come from one sample, sequenced in a study of blood T cell repertoires in COVID-19. Clones were read by immunoSEQ multiplex PCR, and TCRdb kept only the in-frame ones, dropping some. Of some 130,000 clones detected, around 88% appear once; the ten largest clones hold 10%. The sample consisted of peripheral blood. The receptors here all came from a man in his fifties or sixties with acute or convalescent COVID-19.

This clone came up a few times. The chain recombines TRBV28 with TRBJ1-4; TRBD1 matches at 7 bases. The CDR3 consists of 14 residues. With V trimmed by 4 bases and J by 5 bases, 4 bases remained unmatched. Germline CDR1 is MDHEN and CDR2 is SYDVKM. CDR3 sequence reads: CASSSTGKNEKLFF. DNA for the CDR3: TGTGCCAGCAGTTCGACAGGGAAGAATGAAAAACTGTTTTTT.

The chain carries TRBV5-1 and TRBJ1-3; 8 nucleotides align to TRBD1. The CDR3 is 15 residues long. Germline CDR1 and CDR2: SGHRS and YFSETQ. V lost 4 bases, J lost 2 bases, and 5 bases stayed unmatched. The CDR3 sequence: CASSGGQGPGNTIYF. The CDR3 DNA reads as TGCGCCAGCAGCGGTGGACAGGGCCCTGGAAACACCATATATTTT.

The V gene is TRBV11-3, the J gene TRBJ2-2; D remains unclear. This CDR3 has 16 residues. V was trimmed by 6 bases and J by 4 bases, leaving 18 bases between them. Looked up from germline, CDR1 is SGHNT and CDR2 is YENEEA. CDR3 amino acids: CASSPVGHSGTGELFF. The CDR3 DNA sequence: TGTGCCAGCAGTCCCGTCGGTCACTCGGGCACCGGGGAGCTGTTTTTT.

This chain connects TRBV24-1 to TRBJ1-2; weak D call: TRBD1 (5 bases). Germline CDR1 reads KGHDR; CDR2 reads SFDVKD. The CDR3 contains 13 residues. Trimming removed 4 bases from V and 2 bases from J, with 7 bases in between. The CDR3 DNA follows: TGTGCCACCAGTGAAGGGGTAAACTATGGCTACACCTTC. It encodes CATSEGVNYGYTF.

The rearrangement joins TRBV6-6 to TRBJ1-5; D gene unclear. V lost 6 bases and J lost 4, with 10 bases in between. This CDR3 is built from 13 residues. Germline V gives CDR1 MNHNY, CDR2 SVGAGI (reference sequence). CDR3 protein: CASRNTNNQPQHF. The CDR3 region has the DNA TGTGCCAGCAGAAACACCAATAATCAGCCCCAGCATTTT.

Only one count was recorded for this clone. The chain employs TRBV10-3 and TRBJ1-1; 7 bases are shared with TRBD1. Germline loops: CDR1 ENHRY, CDR2 SYGVKD. The CDR3 spans 18 residues. The J segment lost 0 bases and the V segment lost 4 bases, leaving 14 bases of the junction unmatched. The CDR3, as DNA: TGTGCCATCAGTGGTACCCGGGACAGAATATTCATGAACACTGAAGCTTTCTTT. This encodes CAISGTRDRIFMNTEAFF.

The chain employs TRBV16 and TRBJ1-2; TRBD1 aligns across 10 bases. Germline trimming cut 6 bases from V and 2 bases from J; bases unmatched to any gene: 12. CDR1 is KGHSY and CDR2 is FQNENV in the germline V gene. CDR3 length: 17 residues. In DNA form, the CDR3 reads TGTGCCAGCAGTGCGCCCCCGGGACAGGGGAGAAACTATGGCTACACCTTC. The encoded protein is CASSAPPGQGRNYGYTF.

The V call is TRBV6-5, the J call TRBJ1-2; 7 bases map to TRBD1. CDR3 length: 14 amino acids. Germline CDR1 MNHEY, CDR2 SVGAGI. V gave up 4 bases and J gave up 2 bases; unmatched junction bases: 4. The CDR3 loop is CASSSDRVNYGYTF. CDR3 DNA sequence: TGTGCCAGCAGTTCCGACAGGGTCAACTATGGCTACACCTTC.

The chain is built from TRBV11-2 and TRBJ2-5; perhaps TRBD2 as D (6 bases). CDR3 size: 14 residues. Germline values: CDR1 SGHAT, CDR2 FQNNGV. V was trimmed by 4 bases and J by 7 bases, leaving 16 bases between them. In DNA, the CDR3 is TGTGCCAGCAGCTCGACCTCTAGCGCCGGGACCCAGTACTTC. This gives the protein CASSSTSSAGTQYF. Full variable domain (outside the CDR3, taken from reference TRBV11-2 and TRBJ2-5): EAGVAQSPRYKIIEKRQSVAFWCNPISGHATLYWYQQILGQGPKLLIQFQNNGVVDDSQLPKDRFSAERLKGVDSTLKIQPAKLEDSAVYLCASSSTSSAGTQYFGPGTRLLVL.

This rearrangement joins TRBV2 to TRBJ1-2; a possible D gene is TRBD1 (6 bases). Germline V gives CDR1 SNHLY, CDR2 FYNNEI. The CDR3 has 12 residues. V lost 2 bases to trimming and J lost 7 bases, with 8 bases between them. The CDR3 coding sequence is TGTGCCAGCAGTGAACAGGGGCCTGGCTACACCTTC. This translates into CASSEQGPGYTF.

CDR3 sequence (DNA): TGTGCCAGCAGTTCGGACAGAAGGGTTGGCTACACCTTC. This encodes CASSSDRRVGYTF. The chain has TRBV28 and TRBJ1-2; D is perhaps TRBD1 (6 bases). This CDR3 has 13 amino acids. CDR1 and CDR2 from the germline V gene are MDHEN and SYDVKM. Trimming removed 4 bases from V and 7 bases from J, with 13 bases in between.

The chain joins TRBV5-1 to TRBJ1-1; D may be TRBD1 (5 bases). V was shortened by 7 bases and J by 4 bases, with 14 bases between the two germline ends. From germline, CDR1 is SGHRS and CDR2 YFSETQ. The CDR3 length is 13 residues. CDR3 protein: CASLSQGGTEAFF. The CDR3 DNA is TGCGCCAGCCTTTCCCAGGGAGGCACTGAAGCTTTCTTT. Full variable domain (rest looked up from reference TRBV5-1 and TRBJ1-1): KAGVTQTPRYLIKTRGQQVTLSCSPISGHRSVSWYQQTPGQGLQFLFEYFSETQRNKGNFPGRFSGRQFSNSRSEMNVSTLELGDSALYLCASLSQGGTEAFFGQGTRLTVV.

CDR3 in DNA: TGTGCCAGCAGTGTTGGGCGGGAGACGGAAAACATTCAGTACTTC. This codes for CASSVGRETENIQYF. The chain carries TRBV28 and TRBJ2-4; 7 nucleotides agree with TRBD2. Per germline, CDR1 MDHEN and CDR2 SYDVKM. The CDR3 loop spans 15 amino acids. V lost 5 bases and J lost 5; bases outside the gene matches: 9. The full variable domain, in which reference TRBV28 and TRBJ2-4 provide the parts outside the CDR3, is DVKVTQSSRYLVKRTGEKVFLECVQDMDHENMFWYRQDPGLGLRLIYFSYDVKMKEKGDIPEGYSVSREKKERFSLILESASTNQTSMYLCASSVGRETENIQYFGAGTRLSVL.

V and J are TRBV27 and TRBJ1-1, with TRBD1 as a possible D gene (5 bases). Trimming shortened V by 5 bases and J by 6 bases, and 25 bases separated the two germline ends. The CDR3 sequence is 17 residues long. CDR1 and CDR2 from the germline V gene are MNHEY and SMNVEV (reference sequence). The DNA of the CDR3 is TGTGCCAGCAGTCCAGTCGGGACTCCGGGTGCGGTGGCTGAAGCTTTCTTT. It encodes CASSPVGTPGAVAEAFF.

The V and J genes are TRBV6-4 and TRBJ2-5, with a tentative D call TRBD2 (7 bases). The V and J ends lost 10 bases and 4 bases respectively, with 19 bases between them. The germline CDR1 and CDR2 sequences are MRHNA and SNTAGT. There are 14 residues in the CDR3. CDR3 loop: CAIQGGGLRETQYF. CDR3 bases: TGTGCCATCCAAGGGGGGGGATTGCGAGAGACCCAGTACTTC.

The rearrangement uses TRBV28 and TRBJ2-5; a possible D gene is TRBD1 (6 bases). V was cut by 10 bases and J by 3 bases, with 18 bases left in between. The CDR3 has 14 amino acids. Germline CDR1 is MDHEN and CDR2 is SYDVKM. The DNA of the CDR3 is TGTGCCACCACGAGAGGGGGAGTCGAAGAGACCCAGTACTTC. Its protein is CATTRGGVEETQYF.

The chain has TRBV3-1 (or the pseudogene TRBV3-2) and TRBJ1-2; D possibly corresponds to TRBD1 (6 bases). Per the germline V gene, CDR1 is LGHDT and CDR2 is YNNKEL (reference sequence). V gave up 7 bases and J gave up 8 bases, with 20 bases separating them. CDR3 length: 14 residues. CDR3 DNA sequence: TGTGCCAGCACCCTCCGGGGGGCGCGTCAAGGCTACACCTTC. Its protein product is CASTLRGARQGYTF.

This clone was recorded only once. The chain links TRBV5-1 to TRBJ2-1; a possible D gene is TRBD1 (6 bases). The V gene's germline CDR1 is SGHRS and CDR2 YFSETQ. Trimming took off 2 bases at V and 5 bases at J, with 8 bases between the two ends. This CDR3 comprises 13 residues. CDR3 DNA sequence: TGCGCCAGCAGCTTACAGGGAAACAATGAGCAGTTCTTC. This encodes CASSLQGNNEQFF.

This rearrangement joins TRBV2 to TRBJ1-2; D remains ambiguous. Germline V gene lookup returns CDR1 SNHLY and CDR2 FYNNEI. V shed 5 bases and J shed 6 bases, with 13 bases lying between them. There are 13 residues in the CDR3. CDR3: CASSYTYEHGYTF. The CDR3 nucleotides read TGTGCCAGCAGTTATACTTACGAACATGGCTACACCTTC.

The chain has TRBV10-2 and TRBJ1-2, with D possibly being TRBD1 (5 bases). Trimming pared 6 bases from V and 4 bases from J, leaving 15 bases between. Germline V gives CDR1 WSHSY, CDR2 SAAADI. This CDR3 spans 14 amino acids. This CDR3 reads CASSPRQFFYGYTF. In DNA, the CDR3 is TGCGCCAGCAGCCCCCGACAGTTTTTCTATGGCTACACCTTC.